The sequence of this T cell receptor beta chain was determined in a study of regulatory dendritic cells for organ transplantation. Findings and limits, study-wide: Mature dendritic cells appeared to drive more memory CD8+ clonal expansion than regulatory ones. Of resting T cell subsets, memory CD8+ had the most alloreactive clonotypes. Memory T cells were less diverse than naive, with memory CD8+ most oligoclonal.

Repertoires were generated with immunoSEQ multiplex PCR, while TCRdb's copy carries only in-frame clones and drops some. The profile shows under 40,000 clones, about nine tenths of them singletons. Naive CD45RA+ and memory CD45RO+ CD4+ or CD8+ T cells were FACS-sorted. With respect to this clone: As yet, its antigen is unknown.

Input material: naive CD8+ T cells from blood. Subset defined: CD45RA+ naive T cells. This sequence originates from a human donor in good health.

CDR3 coding DNA: TGTGCCAGCAGTTACCTAGAGGGGGGACTGGAGACCCAGTACTTC. Translated: CASSYLEGGLETQYF. V and J are TRBV6-5 and TRBJ2-5; TRBD1 or TRBD2 may be the D gene (6 bases each). This CDR3 has 15 residues. CDR1 MNHEY and CDR2 SVGAGI come from the germline V gene. V was shortened by 2 bases and J by 5 bases, with 15 bases between the two germline ends.